This T cell receptor beta chain was sequenced for a study of Ad26.COV2.S vaccination and SARS-CoV-2 variants. For the study at large: Once, or twice with 56 days between doses, Ad26.COV2.S was given intramuscularly.

Treatment denoted: about 20 received Ad26.COV2.S at low or high dose, single or two shots; 5 received placebo; per-sample allocation not given. The investigators took samples on day 63 after the first vaccine or placebo injection. Notes on the study in general: Spike-specific TCR breadth was greater in vaccine than placebo recipients.

This CDR3 has 18 amino acids. The germline gives CDR1 MGHRA, CDR2 YSYEKL. The V and J ends lost 4 bases and 8 bases, in that order; junction bases with no gene match: 17. As regards this clone: The antigen is unknown.

Generated by immunoSEQ multiplex PCR, the TCRdb table keeps only in-frame clones and is missing some. Among roughly 400,000 clones listed, approximately 90% were seen once. The sequenced sample was peripheral blood, obtained in a trial of Ad26.COV2.S vaccine versus placebo. The chain couples TRBV4-1 to TRBJ2-1; 10 nucleotides line up with TRBD1. This TCR came from a person between 18 and 59 years old who received the Ad26.COV2.S COVID-19 vaccine or a placebo. CDR3 in DNA: TGCGCCAGCAGCCCCCGACCCATTTTCGGGACAGGGGTTGATGAGCAGTTCTTC. It yields the protein CASSPRPIFGTGVDEQFF.